The 18 T cell receptor beta chains below come from one sample, sequenced in a study of T cells after somatic rescue of genetic block. Repertoires were generated with immunoSEQ multiplex PCR, while TCRdb's copy carries only in-frame clones and drops some. The top ten hold about 3% of the sample, which has some 70,000 clones, approximately 91% seen once. The sequencing sample was made of peripheral blood mononuclear cells (PBMCs). The source of these receptors is a man aged 25-45 years.

The rearrangement uses TRBV5-4 and TRBJ2-1; D is uncertain. Trimming shortened V by 2 bases and J by 3 bases, and 18 bases separated the two germline ends. Germline CDR1 and CDR2: SGHNT and YYREEE (reference sequence). This CDR3 is 17 amino acids long. CDR3 in DNA: TGTGCCAGCAGCTTTGGTGAAGGGCTGGGCTACTACAATGAGCAGTTCTTC. It yields the protein CASSFGEGLGYYNEQFF.

J is TRBJ2-1 and V is TRBV10-3, with D perhaps being TRBD1 or TRBD2 (5 bases each). The CDR3 totals 14 residues. Germline assignment: CDR1 ENHRY and CDR2 SYGVKD. V was trimmed by 4 bases and J by 5 bases, leaving 12 bases between them. The CDR3 DNA reads as TGTGCCATCAGTGTCCAGGGAGTTGACAATGAGCAGTTCTTC. This sequence encodes CAISVQGVDNEQFF.

In its sample, this clone was seen once. The chain recombines TRBV5-5 with TRBJ2-7, with unresolved D. CDR1 is SGHKS, CDR2 YYEKEE, per germline (reference sequence). The germline V and J ends were trimmed by 0 bases and 2 bases, with 12 bases remaining between them. The CDR3 has 15 amino acids. CDR3 residues: CASSLADELPYEQYF. The CDR3 nucleotides read TGTGCCAGCAGCTTGGCTGATGAACTCCCCTACGAGCAGTACTTC.

For this clone: An end of the junction does not agree with germline; a read error may underlie this. The genes are TRBV28 and TRBJ2-7; 8 bases fit TRBD2. The CDR3 totals 14 residues. CDR1 is MDHEN, CDR2 SYDVKM, per germline. This CDR3 reads CASASGGYPYERYF. CDR3 nucleotide sequence: TGTGCCAGCGCGAGCGGGGGTTACCCCTACGAGCGGTACTTC.

The CDR3 spells CASSIAHPSWFNEQFF. The DNA of the CDR3 is TGTGCCAGTAGTATAGCGCACCCAAGTTGGTTCAATGAGCAGTTCTTC. This chain joins TRBV19 and TRBJ2-1; no firm D call. The CDR3 covers 16 residues. The germline V gene has CDR1 LNHDA and CDR2 SQIVND (reference sequence). Trimming removed 1 base from V and 6 bases from J, with 16 bases in between.

V is TRBV10-2 and J is TRBJ2-3; 12 bases are shared with TRBD2. Germline-derived CDR1 and CDR2 are WSHSY and SAAADI. The CDR3 length is 14 residues. V lost 6 bases to trimming and J lost 3 bases; unmatched junction nucleotides: 1. CDR3: CASRLAGGTDTQYF. CDR3 DNA sequence: TGCGCCAGCAGACTAGCGGGAGGAACAGATACGCAGTATTTT.

With respect to this clone: A read error may produce the germline difference seen at one junction end. V gene TRBV2 combines with J gene TRBJ2-5; D not certain. The CDR3 totals 14 residues. CDR1 is SNHLY and CDR2 is FYNNEI in the germline V gene. CDR3 residues: CASSDGDAQGTQYF. The DNA for the CDR3 is TGTGCCAGCAGTGATGGAGACGCCCAAGGGACCCAGTACTTC.

The rearrangement links TRBV5-4 to TRBJ2-3; D ambiguous. The V and J ends lost 4 bases and 0 bases respectively, with 12 bases between them. CDR1 is SGHNT and CDR2 is YYREEE in the germline V gene (reference sequence). The CDR3 totals 15 residues. This CDR3 is CASSPHVTSTDTQYF. The DNA for the CDR3 is TGTGCCAGCAGCCCACACGTGACTAGCACAGATACGCAGTATTTT. Looking up the rest from reference TRBV5-4 and TRBJ2-3 gives the full variable domain: ETGVTQSPTHLIKTRGQQVTLRCSSQSGHNTVSWYQQALGQGPQFIFQYYREEENGRGNFPPRFSGLQFPNYSSELNVNALELDDSALYLCASSPHVTSTDTQYFGPGTRLTVL.

DNA of the CDR3: TGTGCCAGCAGTCCCTACGGGACAGGGGACAATCAGCCCCAGCATTTT. Protein: CASSPYGTGDNQPQHF. This rearrangement joins TRBV27 to TRBJ1-5; TRBD1 agrees at 10 bases. In germline, CDR1 is MNHEY, CDR2 SMNVEV (reference sequence). The CDR3 totals 16 residues. Trimming took 5 bases from V and 3 from J; bases not matched to a gene: 7.

This clone has only one observation. The V gene is TRBV18, the J gene TRBJ2-6, with 9 bases aligning to TRBD1. CDR1 KGHSH and CDR2 LQKENI come from the germline V gene. The V gene end was trimmed by 2 bases and the J gene end by 2 bases; junction bases not matched to a gene: 4. This CDR3 contains 17 residues. CDR3 amino acids: CASSPNRGHAGANVLTF. As DNA, the CDR3 is TGTGCCAGCTCACCAAACAGGGGGCACGCTGGGGCCAACGTCCTGACTTTC. The full variable domain, completed using reference TRBV18 and TRBJ2-6, is NAGVMQNPRHLVRRRGQEARLRCSPMKGHSHVYWYRQLPEEGLKFMVYLQKENIIDESGMPKERFSAEFPKEGPSILRIQQVVRGDSAAYFCASSPNRGHAGANVLTFGAGSRLTVL.

The J gene is TRBJ1-2, the V gene TRBV7-2; D remains unclear. This CDR3 is 13 amino acids long. Germline loops: CDR1 SGHTA, CDR2 FQGNSA. Trimming cost V 5 bases and J 2 bases, with 9 bases left between them. Written as DNA, the CDR3 is TGTGCCAGCAGCGTGGCCATGAACTATGGCTACACCTTC. It is translated as CASSVAMNYGYTF.

V usage is TRBV19 and J usage is TRBJ2-1; weak D call: TRBD1 (5 bases). CDR1 and CDR2 (germline): LNHDA, SQIVND (reference sequence). V lost 1 base, J lost 8 bases, and 18 bases lay in between. The CDR3 is 16 amino acids. The CDR3 DNA is TGTGCCAGTAGTATAGCCGCAGGGAACCCTTTCTATGAGCAGTTCTTC. Its protein is CASSIAAGNPFYEQFF.

This clone was picked up a small number of times. The J gene is TRBJ2-5, the V gene TRBV28; 11 bases align to TRBD1. The CDR3 has 19 amino acids. Germline values: CDR1 MDHEN, CDR2 SYDVKM. The ends lost 4 bases at V and 1 base at J; junction bases unmatched: 14. The CDR3, as DNA: TGTGCCAGCAGTTCCAACCAAGGACAGGGGGCGGCTGCCCAAGAGACCCAGTACTTC. Translating gives CASSSNQGQGAAAQETQYF. Full variable domain (missing parts from reference TRBV28 and TRBJ2-5): DVKVTQSSRYLVKRTGEKVFLECVQDMDHENMFWYRQDPGLGLRLIYFSYDVKMKEKGDIPEGYSVSREKKERFSLILESASTNQTSMYLCASSSNQGQGAAAQETQYFGPGTRLLVL.

The CDR3 region is CASSLDGGGDEQYF. The CDR3, as DNA: TGCGCCAGCAGCTTGGATGGAGGGGGCGACGAGCAGTACTTC. The chain is built from TRBV5-1 and TRBJ2-7, with a weak D call TRBD1 (7 bases). This CDR3 is 14 amino acids long. From germline, CDR1 is SGHRS and CDR2 YFSETQ. Trimming took 0 bases from V and 5 from J, leaving 12 bases between them.

The V and J genes are TRBV5-5 and TRBJ2-7, with a weak D call TRBD1 (5 bases). Germline V gene lookup returns CDR1 SGHKS and CDR2 YYEKEE (reference sequence). The CDR3 contains 15 residues. Trimming pared 4 bases from V and 6 bases from J, leaving 20 bases between. In DNA form, the CDR3 reads TGTGCCAGCAGCCTTCCCTCAGGGCCCCTTAGCGAGCAGTACTTC. Its translation is CASSLPSGPLSEQYF.

This clone appeared a single time. CDR3 DNA sequence: TGTGCCAGCAGTGGGGGGACAGTTCCACGCGGCGAGCAGTACTTC. It yields the protein CASSGGTVPRGEQYF. V is TRBV2 and J is TRBJ2-7; 7 nucleotides match TRBD1. CDR1 is SNHLY, CDR2 FYNNEI, per germline. Trimming at V came to 4 bases and at J to 6 bases, leaving 12 bases not matched to a gene. The CDR3 runs 15 residues.

The chain couples TRBV7-9 to TRBJ2-1; 11 positions agree with TRBD2. Trimming at V came to 5 bases and at J to 0 bases, leaving 9 bases not matched to a gene. CDR1 SEHNR and CDR2 FQNEAQ come from the germline V gene (reference sequence). The CDR3 length is 18 residues. CDR3 coding DNA: TGTGCCAGCAGCCCGGGACTAGCGGCGGTAAGCTCCTACAATGAGCAGTTCTTC. Protein sequence: CASSPGLAAVSSYNEQFF.

The chain has TRBV6-1 and TRBJ1-2, with 7 nucleotides matching TRBD1. With 3 bases clipped from V and 8 bases from J, the junction kept 6 bases outside the gene matches. CDR1 and CDR2 from the germline V gene are MNHNS and SASEGT. CDR3 size: 13 residues. The CDR3 DNA reads as TGTGCCAGCAGTGAGGGGAGGGGGCTCGGCTACACCTTC. Its protein is CASSEGRGLGYTF.